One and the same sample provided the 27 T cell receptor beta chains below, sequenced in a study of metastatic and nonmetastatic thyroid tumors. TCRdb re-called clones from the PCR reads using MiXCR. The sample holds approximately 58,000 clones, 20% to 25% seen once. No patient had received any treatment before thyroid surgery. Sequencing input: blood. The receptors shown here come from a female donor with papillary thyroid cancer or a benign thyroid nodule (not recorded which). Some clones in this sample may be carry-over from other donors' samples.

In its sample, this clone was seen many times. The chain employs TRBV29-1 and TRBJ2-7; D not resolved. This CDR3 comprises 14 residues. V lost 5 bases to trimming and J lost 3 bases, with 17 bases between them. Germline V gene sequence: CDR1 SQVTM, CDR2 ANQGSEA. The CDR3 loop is CSVLLQAAIYEQYF. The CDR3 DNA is TGCAGCGTTTTGCTCCAAGCTGCTATCTACGAGCAGTACTTC.

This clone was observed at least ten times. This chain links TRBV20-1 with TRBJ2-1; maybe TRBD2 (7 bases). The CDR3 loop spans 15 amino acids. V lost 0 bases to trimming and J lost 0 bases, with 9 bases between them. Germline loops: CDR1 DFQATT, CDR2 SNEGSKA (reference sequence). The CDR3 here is CSARDRGASYNEQFF. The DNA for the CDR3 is TGCAGTGCTAGAGATCGGGGGGCCTCCTACAATGAGCAGTTCTTC.

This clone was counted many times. CDR3 protein: CASSLVAFDEQYF. CDR3 nucleotides: TGTGCCAGCAGTTTGGTGGCCTTTGACGAGCAGTACTTC. The genes are TRBV27 and TRBJ2-7; D gene ambiguous. The CDR3 has 13 residues. Germline V lookup: CDR1 MNHEY, CDR2 SMNVEV (reference sequence). V gave up 3 bases and J gave up 5 bases, with 11 bases separating them.

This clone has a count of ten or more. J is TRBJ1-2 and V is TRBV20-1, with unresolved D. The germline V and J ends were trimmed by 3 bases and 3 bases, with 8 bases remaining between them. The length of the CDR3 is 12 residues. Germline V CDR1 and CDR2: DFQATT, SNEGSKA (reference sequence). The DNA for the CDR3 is TGCAGTGCTAGGGGCGGGGACTATGGCTACACCTTC. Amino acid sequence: CSARGGDYGYTF.

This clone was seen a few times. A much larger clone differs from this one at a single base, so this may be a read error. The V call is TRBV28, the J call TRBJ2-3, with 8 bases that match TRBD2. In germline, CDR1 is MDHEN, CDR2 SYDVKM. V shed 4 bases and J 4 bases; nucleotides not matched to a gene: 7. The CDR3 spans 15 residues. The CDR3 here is CASSSSVREADTQYF. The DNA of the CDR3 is TGTGCCAGCAGTTCCTCAGTGCGGGAGGCAGATACGCAGTATTTT.

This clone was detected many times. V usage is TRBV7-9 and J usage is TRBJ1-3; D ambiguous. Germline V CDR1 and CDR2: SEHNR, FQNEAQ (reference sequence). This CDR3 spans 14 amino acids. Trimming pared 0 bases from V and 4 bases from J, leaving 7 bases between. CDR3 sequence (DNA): TGTGCCAGCAGCTTAGCCCTGGGCGGAAACACCATATATTTT. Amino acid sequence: CASSLALGGNTIYF. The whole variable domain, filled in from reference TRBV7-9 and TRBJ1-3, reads DTGVSQNPRHKITKRGQNVTFRCDPISEHNRLYWYRQTLGQGPEFLTYFQNEAQLEKSRLLSDRFSAERPKGSFSTLEIQRTEQGDSAMYLCASSLALGGNTIYFGEGSWLTVV.

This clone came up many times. Here the CDR3 reads CSARAWRVFSYNEQFF. The CDR3 DNA reads TGCAGTGCTAGAGCTTGGCGGGTTTTCTCCTACAATGAGCAGTTCTTC. The chain uses TRBV20-1 and TRBJ2-1, with D possibly TRBD2 on 5 matching bases. The V end lost 1 base, the J end lost 0 bases, and 13 bases lay between the germline ends. The germline V gene encodes CDR1 DFQATT and CDR2 SNEGSKA (reference sequence). There are 16 residues in the CDR3.

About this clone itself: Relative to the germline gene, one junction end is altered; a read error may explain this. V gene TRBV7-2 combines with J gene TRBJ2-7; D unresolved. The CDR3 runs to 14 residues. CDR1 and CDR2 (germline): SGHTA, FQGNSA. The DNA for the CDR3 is TGTGACAGCAGCTTAGAGCGAGCTGACTACGAGCAGTACTTC. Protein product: CDSSLERADYEQYF.

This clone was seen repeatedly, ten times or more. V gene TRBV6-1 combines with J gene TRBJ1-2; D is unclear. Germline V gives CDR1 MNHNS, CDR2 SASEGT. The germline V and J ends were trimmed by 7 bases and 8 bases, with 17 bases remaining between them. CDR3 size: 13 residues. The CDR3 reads CASTLDKRWGYTF. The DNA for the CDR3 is TGTGCCAGCACCTTAGACAAACGATGGGGCTACACCTTC.

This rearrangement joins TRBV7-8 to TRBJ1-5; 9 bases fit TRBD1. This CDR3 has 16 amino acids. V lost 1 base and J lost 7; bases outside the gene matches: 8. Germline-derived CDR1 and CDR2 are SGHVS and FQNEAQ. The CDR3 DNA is TGTGCCAGCAGCTTAGATGGGACAGGGACGGGGCAGCCCCAGCATTTT. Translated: CASSLDGTGTGQPQHF.

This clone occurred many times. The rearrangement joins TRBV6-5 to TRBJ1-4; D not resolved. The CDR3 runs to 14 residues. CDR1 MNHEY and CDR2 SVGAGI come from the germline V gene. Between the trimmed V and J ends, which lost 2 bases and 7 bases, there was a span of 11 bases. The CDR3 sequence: CASSYAGKGEKLFF. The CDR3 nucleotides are TGTGCCAGCAGTTACGCCGGGAAAGGTGAAAAACTGTTTTTT.

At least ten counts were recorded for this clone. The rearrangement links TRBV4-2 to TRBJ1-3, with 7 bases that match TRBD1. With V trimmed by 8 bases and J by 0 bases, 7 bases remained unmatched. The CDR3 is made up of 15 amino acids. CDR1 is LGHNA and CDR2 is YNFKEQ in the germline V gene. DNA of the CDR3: TGTGCCAGCGATGACAGGGCTTCCTCTGGAAACACCATATATTTT. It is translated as CASDDRASSGNTIYF.

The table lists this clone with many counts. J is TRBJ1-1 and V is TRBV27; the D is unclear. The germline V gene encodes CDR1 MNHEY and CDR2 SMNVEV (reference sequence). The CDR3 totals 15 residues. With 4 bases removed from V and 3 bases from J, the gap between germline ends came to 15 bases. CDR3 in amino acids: CASSSTFLGDTEAFF. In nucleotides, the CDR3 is TGTGCCAGCAGTTCCACCTTCCTCGGGGACACTGAAGCTTTCTTT.

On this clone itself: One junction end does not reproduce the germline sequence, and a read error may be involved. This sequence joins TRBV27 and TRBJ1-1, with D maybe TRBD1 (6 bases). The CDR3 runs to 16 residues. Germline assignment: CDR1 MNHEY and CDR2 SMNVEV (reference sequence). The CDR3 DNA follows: TGTGCGAGCAGACGGCTGTCAGGGGCCTTGAACACTGAAGCTTTCTTT. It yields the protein CASRRLSGALNTEAFF.

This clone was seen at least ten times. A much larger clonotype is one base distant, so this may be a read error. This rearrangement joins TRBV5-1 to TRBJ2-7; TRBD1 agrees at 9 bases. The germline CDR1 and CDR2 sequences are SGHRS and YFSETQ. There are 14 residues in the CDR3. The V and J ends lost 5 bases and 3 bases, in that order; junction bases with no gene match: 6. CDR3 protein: CASRPGQGLYEQYF. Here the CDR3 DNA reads TGCGCCAGCAGACCGGGACAGGGCCTCTACGAGCAGTACTTC.

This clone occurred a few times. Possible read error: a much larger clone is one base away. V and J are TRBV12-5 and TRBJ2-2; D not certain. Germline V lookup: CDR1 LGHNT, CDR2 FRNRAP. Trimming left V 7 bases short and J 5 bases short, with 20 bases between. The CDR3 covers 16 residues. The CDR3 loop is CASVRPSRSRTGELFF. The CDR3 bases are TGTGCTAGTGTTCGGCCAAGCAGGAGTCGTACCGGGGAGCTGTTTTTT.

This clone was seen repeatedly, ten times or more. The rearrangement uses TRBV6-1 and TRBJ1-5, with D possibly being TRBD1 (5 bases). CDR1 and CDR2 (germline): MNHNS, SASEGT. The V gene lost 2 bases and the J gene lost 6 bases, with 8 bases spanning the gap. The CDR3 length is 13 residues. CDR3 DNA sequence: TGTGCCAGCAGTGAATGGGGGTTTCAGCCCCAGCATTTT. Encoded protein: CASSEWGFQPQHF.

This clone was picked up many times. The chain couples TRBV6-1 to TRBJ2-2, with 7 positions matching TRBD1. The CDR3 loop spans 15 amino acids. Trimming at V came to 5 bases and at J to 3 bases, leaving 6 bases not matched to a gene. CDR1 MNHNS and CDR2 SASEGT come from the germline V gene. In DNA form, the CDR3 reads TGTGCCAGCAGTTTGACAGGGAGAGACACCGGGGAGCTGTTTTTT. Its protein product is CASSLTGRDTGELFF.

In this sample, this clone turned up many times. The CDR3 sequence: CASSLTRENEQFF. The CDR3 DNA reads TGTGCCAGCAGCTTAACGCGGGAGAATGAGCAGTTCTTC. The chain has TRBV11-2 and TRBJ2-1, with 7 bases identical to TRBD2. The CDR3 loop spans 13 amino acids. Germline values: CDR1 SGHAT, CDR2 FQNNGV. The J segment lost 7 bases and the V segment lost 2 bases, leaving 2 bases of the junction unmatched.

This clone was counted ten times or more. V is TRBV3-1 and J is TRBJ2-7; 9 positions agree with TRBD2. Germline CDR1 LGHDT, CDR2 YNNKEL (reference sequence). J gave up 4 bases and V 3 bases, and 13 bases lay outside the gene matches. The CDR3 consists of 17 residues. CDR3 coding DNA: TGTGCCAGCAGCCAGGTATGGAGGCGGGAGGGCCATTACGAGCAGTACTTC. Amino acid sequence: CASSQVWRREGHYEQYF.

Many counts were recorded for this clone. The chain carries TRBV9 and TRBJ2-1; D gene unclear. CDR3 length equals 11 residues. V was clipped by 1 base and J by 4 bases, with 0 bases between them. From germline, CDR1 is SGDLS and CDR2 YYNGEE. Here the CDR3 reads CASSVYNEQFF. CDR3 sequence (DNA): TGTGCCAGCAGCGTATACAATGAGCAGTTCTTC.

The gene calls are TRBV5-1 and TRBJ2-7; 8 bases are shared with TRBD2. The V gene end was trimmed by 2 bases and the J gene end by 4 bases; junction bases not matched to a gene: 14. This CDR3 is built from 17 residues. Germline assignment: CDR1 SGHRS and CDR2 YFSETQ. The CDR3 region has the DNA TGCGCCAGCAGCTTTTACTCCACCGGCGGGAGGTCTTACGAGCAGTACTTC. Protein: CASSFYSTGGRSYEQYF. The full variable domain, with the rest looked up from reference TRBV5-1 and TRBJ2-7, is KAGVTQTPRYLIKTRGQQVTLSCSPISGHRSVSWYQQTPGQGLQFLFEYFSETQRNKGNFPGRFSGRQFSNSRSEMNVSTLELGDSALYLCASSFYSTGGRSYEQYFGPGTRLTVT.

In nucleotides, the CDR3 is TGTGCCTGGAGTCCGGGGACTAGCCCCTCCTACGAGCAGTACTTC. Translating it yields CAWSPGTSPSYEQYF. The chain joins TRBV30 to TRBJ2-7, with TRBD2 identical over 9 bases. Trimming removed 2 bases from V and 0 bases from J; junction bases left unmatched: 5. The CDR3 totals 15 residues. In germline, CDR1 is GTSNPN, CDR2 SVGIG (reference sequence).

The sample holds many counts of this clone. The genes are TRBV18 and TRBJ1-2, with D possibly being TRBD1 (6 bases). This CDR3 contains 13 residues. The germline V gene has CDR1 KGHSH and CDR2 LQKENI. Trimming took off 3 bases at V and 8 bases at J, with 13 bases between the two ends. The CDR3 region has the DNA TGTGCCAGCTCACCGGCCAGGGGAGAGGGCTACACCTTC. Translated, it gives CASSPARGEGYTF.

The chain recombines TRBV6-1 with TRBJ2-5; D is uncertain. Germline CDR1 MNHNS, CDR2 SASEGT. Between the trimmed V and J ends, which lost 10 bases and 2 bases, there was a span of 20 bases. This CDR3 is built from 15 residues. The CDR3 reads CAISQSLRRQETQYF. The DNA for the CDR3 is TGTGCCATCTCTCAATCCCTCCGGCGACAAGAGACCCAGTACTTC.

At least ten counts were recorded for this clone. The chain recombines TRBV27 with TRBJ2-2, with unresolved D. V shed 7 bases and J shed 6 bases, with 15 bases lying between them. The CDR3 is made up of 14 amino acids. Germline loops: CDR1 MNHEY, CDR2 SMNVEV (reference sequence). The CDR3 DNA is TGTGCCAGCAACCGAGGAAGTTTTTCCGGGGAGCTGTTTTTT. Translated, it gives CASNRGSFSGELFF.

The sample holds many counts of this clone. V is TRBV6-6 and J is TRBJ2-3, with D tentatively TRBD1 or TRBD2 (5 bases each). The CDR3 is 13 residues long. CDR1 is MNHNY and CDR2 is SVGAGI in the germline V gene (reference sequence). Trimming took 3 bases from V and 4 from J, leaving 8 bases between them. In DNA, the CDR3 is TGTGCCAGCAGTTATAGGGACCCAGATACGCAGTATTTT. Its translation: CASSYRDPDTQYF.